The 25 T cell receptor beta chains below were found in one sample sequenced in a study of T-cell memory formation after mild COVID-19. Each CDR3 protein is one row after TCRdb ran MiXCR on the 5' RACE reads. The sample lists 250,000 to 300,000 distinct CDR3 sequences; roughly 17% were seen once. The sequenced material came from PBMCs or a T cell subset sorted from them (not recorded which). The receptor set was obtained from a man between 18 and 35 years old who had mild COVID-19 (a few samples of this study predate the infection). Cell type and time point are not known.

This clonotype has a handful of counts. The J gene is TRBJ2-1, the V gene TRBV7-9, with a possible D match to TRBD2 (6 bases). The germline V and J ends were trimmed by 11 bases and 4 bases, with 12 bases remaining between them. The CDR3 has 12 amino acids. In germline, CDR1 is SEHNR, CDR2 FQNEAQ (reference sequence). The CDR3 spells CAHGGAYNEQFF. Here the CDR3 DNA reads TGTGCCCACGGCGGGGCTTACAATGAGCAGTTCTTC.

This clonotype has a count of ten or more. V is TRBV5-1 and J is TRBJ1-2; D gene unclear. Germline V gives CDR1 SGHRS, CDR2 YFSETQ. CDR3 size: 11 residues. Trimming took 4 bases from V and 4 from J, leaving 5 bases between them. The CDR3 loop is CASSDRYGYTF. In DNA form, the CDR3 reads TGCGCCAGCAGCGACCGCTATGGCTACACCTTC.

This sequence joins TRBV5-1 and TRBJ2-5; no reliable D call. Trimming removed 4 bases at V and 5 bases at J, with 18 bases between. The CDR3 sequence is 15 residues long. Germline assignment: CDR1 SGHRS and CDR2 YFSETQ. For the CDR3, the DNA is TGCGCCAGCAGCGTCGGATTCCTCGACCCGGAGACCCAGTACTTC. Translated, it gives CASSVGFLDPETQYF.

This clonotype showed up just a few times. V usage is TRBV7-3 and J usage is TRBJ2-5; 9 positions agree with TRBD1. The CDR3 is 18 residues long. CDR1 is SGHTA, CDR2 FQGTGA, per germline. The trim removed 4 bases at V and 3 bases at J, leaving 15 bases unmatched. The CDR3 DNA sequence: TGTGCCAGCAGCTCCGCCGGTCCGGGACAGGGAGTTGAAGAGACCCAGTACTTC. It yields the protein CASSSAGPGQGVEETQYF.

This clonotype showed up just a few times. The V and J genes are TRBV7-6 and TRBJ2-3; D might be TRBD2 (6 bases). This CDR3 spans 13 amino acids. V was cut by 6 bases and J by 5 bases, with 12 bases left in between. In germline, CDR1 is SGHVS, CDR2 FNYEAQ. Written as DNA, the CDR3 is TGTGCCAGCAGTCGCGGGGAATTAGATACGCAGTATTTT. The encoded protein is CASSRGELDTQYF.

This clonotype was found a few times. V usage is TRBV7-3 and J usage is TRBJ2-3; 9 positions agree with TRBD2. CDR3 size: 15 residues. J was trimmed by 4 bases and V by 5 bases; bases with no gene match: 7. Germline V gene data show CDR1 as SGHTA and CDR2 as FQGTGA. This CDR3 is CASSPAGGPPDTQYF. CDR3 DNA: TGTGCCAGCAGCCCCGCGGGGGGGCCGCCAGATACGCAGTATTTT.

This clonotype came up many times. The V gene is TRBV12-3 or TRBV12-4, the J gene TRBJ1-3, with TRBD1 as a possible D gene (5 bases). Trimming left V 6 bases short and J 2 bases short, with 8 bases between. The CDR3 is 13 amino acids. CDR3 in DNA: TGTGCCAGCAGCTTGACAGCTGGAAACACCATATATTTT. Encoded protein: CASSLTAGNTIYF.

This chain uses TRBV6-5 with TRBJ1-5; D gene ambiguous. This CDR3 contains 13 residues. Germline CDR1 MNHEY, CDR2 SVGAGI. With 6 bases removed from V and 3 bases from J, the gap between germline ends came to 9 bases. This CDR3 reads CASSHSHNQPQHF. The CDR3 bases are TGTGCCAGCAGCCATTCCCACAATCAGCCCCAGCATTTT.

V is TRBV29-1 and J is TRBJ2-2; no clear D gene. In germline, CDR1 is SQVTM, CDR2 ANQGSEA. V lost 4 bases and J lost 1, with 4 bases in between. The CDR3 loop spans 12 amino acids. CDR3 sequence: CSVAGNTGELFF. Here the CDR3 DNA reads TGCAGCGTTGCTGGGAACACCGGGGAGCTGTTTTTT.

This clonotype came up a few times. The CDR3, as DNA: TGTGCCAGCAGCTCGTCGACAGGGGGCCTGACAGATACGCAGTATTTT. Translation: CASSSSTGGLTDTQYF. The chain couples TRBV7-3 to TRBJ2-3, with TRBD1 identical over 10 bases. CDR3 length: 16 residues. V lost 4 bases and J lost 3; bases outside the gene matches: 7. The V gene's germline CDR1 is SGHTA and CDR2 FQGTGA. Full variable domain (missing parts from reference TRBV7-3 and TRBJ2-3): GAGVSQTPSNKVTEKGKYVELRCDPISGHTALYWYRQSLGQGPEFLIYFQGTGAADDSGLPNDRFFAVRPEGSVSTLKIQRTERGDSAVYLCASSSSTGGLTDTQYFGPGTRLTVL.

CDR3 in amino acids: CASSQEENWNTGELFF. The CDR3 region has the DNA TGTGCCAGCAGCCAAGAAGAAAACTGGAACACCGGGGAGCTGTTTTTT. The V gene is TRBV4-2, the J gene TRBJ2-2, with D unresolved. V gave up 0 bases and J gave up 1 base, with 9 bases separating them. In germline, CDR1 is LGHNA, CDR2 YNFKEQ. This CDR3 is built from 16 residues.

This clonotype showed up just a few times. The chain uses TRBV2 and TRBJ2-2, with TRBD2 as a possible D gene (5 bases). CDR3 length: 18 amino acids. Trimming stripped 4 bases from V and 5 bases from J, with 23 bases between. CDR1 SNHLY and CDR2 FYNNEI come from the germline V gene. DNA for the CDR3: TGTGCCAGCAGTGGGAATAGGGCCCGGGGAGACGGGACCGGGGAGCTGTTTTTT. Translation: CASSGNRARGDGTGELFF.

The genes are TRBV20-1 and TRBJ2-5; TRBD1 matches at 10 bases. Germline lookup yields CDR1 DFQATT and CDR2 SNEGSKA (reference sequence). V dropped 2 bases and J dropped 8; count of bases not matched to a gene: 11. The CDR3 is 15 amino acids. The CDR3 coding sequence is TGCAGTGCTAGAAGGGGACAGGGGCTCCCAGGAACCCAGTACTTC. This codes for CSARRGQGLPGTQYF.

The chain links TRBV6-5 to TRBJ2-5; TRBD2 might be the D (5 bases). The germline V gene has CDR1 MNHEY and CDR2 SVGAGI. This CDR3 has 14 residues. Trimming pared 6 bases from V and 0 bases from J, leaving 11 bases between. The CDR3 region is CASSSGLNQETQYF. For the CDR3, the DNA is TGTGCCAGCAGCTCCGGACTGAACCAAGAGACCCAGTACTTC.

Only a few counts were recorded for this clonotype. V gene TRBV7-8 combines with J gene TRBJ2-4; D remains unclear. CDR1 is SGHVS and CDR2 is FQNEAQ in the germline V gene. CDR3 size: 12 residues. Between the trimmed V and J ends, which lost 0 bases and 7 bases, there was a span of 4 bases. In DNA form, the CDR3 reads TGTGCCAGCAGCTTAGCAGGGAACATTCAGTACTTC. Its protein product is CASSLAGNIQYF.

The chain couples TRBV5-5 to TRBJ2-7, with D perhaps TRBD2 (6 bases). With 2 bases removed from V and 6 bases from J, the gap between germline ends came to 12 bases. Per the germline V gene, CDR1 is SGHKS and CDR2 is YYEKEE (reference sequence). The CDR3 runs 13 residues. The CDR3 is CASSFFTEGEQYF. The CDR3 DNA reads as TGTGCCAGCAGCTTCTTTACGGAGGGCGAGCAGTACTTC.

CDR3 region: CASSLWGPTGELFF. DNA of the CDR3: TGCGCCAGCAGCTTGTGGGGGCCAACCGGGGAGCTGTTTTTT. The chain links TRBV5-1 to TRBJ2-2, with a tentative D call TRBD1 (6 bases). CDR1 SGHRS and CDR2 YFSETQ come from the germline V gene. The CDR3 has 14 amino acids. V lost 1 base and J 5 bases, leaving 9 bases between the germline ends.

CDR3 sequence: CASSQRRDQDDEQFF. CDR3 DNA sequence: TGTGCCAGCAGCCAACGCCGGGACCAAGACGATGAGCAGTTCTTC. J is TRBJ2-1 and V is TRBV3-2; the tabulated D call, TRBD1, remains unverified against the DNA. TRBV3-2 is given as a pseudogene. The CDR3 totals 15 residues.

This clonotype has only a few counts. This chain links TRBV4-2 with TRBJ2-5; D not certain. This CDR3 is built from 15 residues. Germline V gene data show CDR1 as LGHNA and CDR2 as YNFKEQ. Trimming cost V 3 bases and J 4 bases, with 15 bases left between them. CDR3 residues: CASSQHLGVGETQYF. The CDR3 DNA reads TGTGCCAGCAGCCAGCACCTAGGTGTCGGAGAGACCCAGTACTTC.

This clonotype was observed a handful of times. V is TRBV20-1 and J is TRBJ1-1; 8 bases fit TRBD1. V was clipped by 4 bases and J by 1 base; unmatched bases: 8. The CDR3 consists of 15 residues. Germline V CDR1 and CDR2: DFQATT, SNEGSKA (reference sequence). CDR3 in DNA: TGCAGTGCTAACCCGGGACAGGTGAAGAACACTGAAGCTTTCTTT. Its translation: CSANPGQVKNTEAFF.

The chain joins TRBV5-6 to TRBJ2-1; D possibly corresponds to TRBD1 (5 bases). The germline CDR1 and CDR2 sequences are SGHDT and YYEEEE. Deletions cut 0 bases from V and 7 bases from J, with 14 bases between. The CDR3 loop spans 15 amino acids. The CDR3 protein is CASSLGGQTWNEQFF. The CDR3 DNA sequence: TGTGCCAGCAGCTTGGGGGGCCAAACGTGGAATGAGCAGTTCTTC. The full variable domain, in which reference TRBV5-6 and TRBJ2-1 provide the parts outside the CDR3, is DAGVTQSPTHLIKTRGQQVTLRCSPKSGHDTVSWYQQALGQGPQFIFQYYEEEERQRGNFPDRFSGHQFPNYSSELNVNALLLGDSALYLCASSLGGQTWNEQFFGPGTRLTVL.

This clonotype was recorded a few times. The rearrangement uses TRBV12-3 or TRBV12-4 and TRBJ2-7; possibly TRBD2 for D (5 bases). The CDR3 has 13 amino acids. The germline V and J ends were trimmed by 6 bases and 3 bases, with 12 bases remaining between them. In DNA, the CDR3 is TGTGCCAGCAGGAAACAAGAGGGCTACGAGCAGTACTTC. This encodes CASRKQEGYEQYF.

The sample holds many counts of this clonotype. The J gene is TRBJ2-5, the V gene TRBV12-5; D is uncertain. The germline CDR1 and CDR2 sequences are LGHNT and FRNRAP. V dropped 0 bases and J dropped 3 bases, with 8 bases sitting between them. This CDR3 comprises 14 residues. The CDR3 region is CASGLVPGEETQYF. DNA of the CDR3: TGTGCTAGTGGTTTGGTACCTGGGGAAGAGACCCAGTACTTC.

This clonotype was seen a handful of times. The V and J genes are TRBV2 and TRBJ1-6, with 8 bases matching TRBD1. V trimming: 5 bases; J trimming: 8 bases; junction bases outside the gene matches: 8. The V gene's germline CDR1 is SNHLY and CDR2 FYNNEI. The CDR3 contains 15 residues. In nucleotides, the CDR3 is TGTGCCAGCAGTCCGGGACAGGCTGGGGATTCACCCCTCCACTTT. Its translation is CASSPGQAGDSPLHF.

In its sample, this clonotype was seen a few times. The rearrangement links TRBV6-2 or TRBV6-3 to TRBJ2-4; no clear D. V lost 6 bases, J lost 4 bases, and 25 bases lay in between. The CDR3 is made up of 18 amino acids. Germline V gives CDR1 MNHEY, CDR2 SVGEGT. The CDR3: CASSPTEVARFLKNIQYF. CDR3 bases: TGTGCCAGCAGCCCCACCGAGGTGGCGAGGTTCTTAAAAAACATTCAGTACTTC.